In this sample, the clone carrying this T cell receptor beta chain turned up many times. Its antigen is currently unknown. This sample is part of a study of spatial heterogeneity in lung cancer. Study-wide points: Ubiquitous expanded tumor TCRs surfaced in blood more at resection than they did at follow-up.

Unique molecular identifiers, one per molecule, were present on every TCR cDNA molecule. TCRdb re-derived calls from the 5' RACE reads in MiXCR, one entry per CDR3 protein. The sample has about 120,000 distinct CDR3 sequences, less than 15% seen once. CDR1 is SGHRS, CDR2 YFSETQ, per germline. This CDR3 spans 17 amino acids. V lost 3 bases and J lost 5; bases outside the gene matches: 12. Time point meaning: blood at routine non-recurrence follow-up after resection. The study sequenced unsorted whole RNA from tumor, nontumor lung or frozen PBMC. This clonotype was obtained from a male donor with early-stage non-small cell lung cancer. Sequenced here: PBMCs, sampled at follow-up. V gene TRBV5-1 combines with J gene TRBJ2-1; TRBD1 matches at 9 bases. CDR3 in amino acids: CASSSSIGQGTHNEQFF. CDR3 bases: TGCGCCAGCAGCTCGTCGATTGGACAGGGGACCCACAATGAGCAGTTCTTC.